This TCR beta chain was retrieved from a study of OX40 agonist ivuxolimab in advanced cancers. The method was immunoSEQ multiplex PCR; TCRdb's version includes in-frame clones alone and lacks a portion of them. Here the sample spans tens of thousands of clones, approximately 84% being singletons. Sample share makes this clone medium-sized. Germline lookup yields CDR1 SEHNR and CDR2 FQNEAQ (reference sequence). V lost 2 bases and J lost 0, with 11 bases in between. The CDR3 is 16 residues long. This TCR derives from an adult with an advanced solid tumor such as melanoma, head and neck, liver or kidney cancer. The starting material was CD4+ or CD8+ T cells sorted from blood, obtained in a trial of the OX40 agonist ivuxolimab. The V and J genes are TRBV7-9 and TRBJ1-3; no definite D call. CDR3 loop: CASSLSGQSSGNTIYF. The CDR3 DNA is TGTGCCAGCAGCTTAAGTGGCCAGAGCTCTGGAAACACCATATATTTT.